Here is one T cell receptor (beta chain) with its context. Its cognate antigen is unknown. Sequencing used immunoSEQ multiplex PCR; TCRdb keeps in-frame clones, though not all of them. The sample comprises approximately 500,000 clones, 90% to 96% of which are singletons, and approximately 0.06% rests with the top ten. Germline loops: CDR1 GTSNPN, CDR2 SVGIG (reference sequence). After removal of 4 bases from V and 3 bases from J, the junction contained 11 bases not matched to a gene. The length of the CDR3 is 16 residues. Participating donors were healthy, HIV-negative adults free of recent acute infections or vaccinations. Only Caucasian adults living in Nashville, Tennessee made up the donor group. The data belong to a study of shared clonotypes between healthy human individuals. Overall study findings and caveats: Non-shared clonotypes had lower generation probabilities than those shared by all four donors. Only blood was sampled; tissue repertoires likely differ.

The sequence was collected from a woman aged 25-40 years in good health. J is TRBJ2-2 and V is TRBV30; 7 bases agree with TRBD2. The sequencing sample was made of naive CD4+ T cells sorted from blood. Subset here: CD45RA+ positively selected. The CDR3 DNA is TGTGCCTGGAAGGGTCGCGGGAGATGGGACACCGGGGAGCTGTTTTTT. Its protein product is CAWKGRGRWDTGELFF.